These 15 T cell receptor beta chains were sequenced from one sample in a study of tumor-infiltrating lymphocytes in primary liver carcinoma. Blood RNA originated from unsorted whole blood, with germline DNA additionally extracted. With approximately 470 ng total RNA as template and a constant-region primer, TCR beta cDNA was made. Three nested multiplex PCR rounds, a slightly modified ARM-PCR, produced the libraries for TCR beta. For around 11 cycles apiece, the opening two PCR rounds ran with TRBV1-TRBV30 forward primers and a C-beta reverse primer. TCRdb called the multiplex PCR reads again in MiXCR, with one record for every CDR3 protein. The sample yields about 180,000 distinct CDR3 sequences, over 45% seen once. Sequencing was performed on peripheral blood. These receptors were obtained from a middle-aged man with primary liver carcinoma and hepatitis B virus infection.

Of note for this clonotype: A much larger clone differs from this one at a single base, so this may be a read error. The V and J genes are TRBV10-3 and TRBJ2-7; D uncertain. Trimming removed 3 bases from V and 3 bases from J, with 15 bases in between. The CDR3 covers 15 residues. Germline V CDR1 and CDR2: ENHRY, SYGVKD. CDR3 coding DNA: TGTGCCATCAGTGATTATTGGCGGCCAGACTACGAGCAGTACTTC. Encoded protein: CAISDYWRPDYEQYF.

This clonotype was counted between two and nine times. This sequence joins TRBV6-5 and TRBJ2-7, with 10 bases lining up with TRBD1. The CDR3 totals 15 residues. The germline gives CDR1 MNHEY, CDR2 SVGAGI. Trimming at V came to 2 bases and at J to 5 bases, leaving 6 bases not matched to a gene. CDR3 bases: TGTGCCAGCAGTTACGCGGACAGGGGGGTAAACGAGCAGTACTTC. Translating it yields CASSYADRGVNEQYF.

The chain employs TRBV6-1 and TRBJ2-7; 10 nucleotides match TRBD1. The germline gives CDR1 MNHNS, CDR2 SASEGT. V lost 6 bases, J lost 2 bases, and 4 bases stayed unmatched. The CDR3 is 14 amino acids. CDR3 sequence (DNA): TGTGCCAGCAGCCTGACAGGGGGCACCTACGAGCAGTACTTC. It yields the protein CASSLTGGTYEQYF.

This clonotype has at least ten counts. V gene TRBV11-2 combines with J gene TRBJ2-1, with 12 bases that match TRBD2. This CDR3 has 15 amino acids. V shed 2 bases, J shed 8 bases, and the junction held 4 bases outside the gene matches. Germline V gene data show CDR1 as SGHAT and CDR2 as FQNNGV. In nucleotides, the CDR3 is TGTGCCAGCAGCTTATGGACTAGCGGGAACTATGAGCAGTTCTTC. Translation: CASSLWTSGNYEQFF.

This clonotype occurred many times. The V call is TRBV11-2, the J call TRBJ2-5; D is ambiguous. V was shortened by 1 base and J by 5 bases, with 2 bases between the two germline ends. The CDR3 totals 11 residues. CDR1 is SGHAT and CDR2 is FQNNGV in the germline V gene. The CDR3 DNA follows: TGTGCCAGCAGCTTAGTCGAGACCCAGTACTTC. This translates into CASSLVETQYF.

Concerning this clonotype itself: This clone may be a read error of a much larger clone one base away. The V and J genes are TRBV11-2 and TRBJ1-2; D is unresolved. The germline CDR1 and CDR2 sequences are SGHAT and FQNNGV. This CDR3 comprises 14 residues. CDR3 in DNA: TGTGCCAGCATCTTAGAAGGCAGTTTCTATGGCTACACCTTC. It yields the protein CASILEGSFYGYTF.

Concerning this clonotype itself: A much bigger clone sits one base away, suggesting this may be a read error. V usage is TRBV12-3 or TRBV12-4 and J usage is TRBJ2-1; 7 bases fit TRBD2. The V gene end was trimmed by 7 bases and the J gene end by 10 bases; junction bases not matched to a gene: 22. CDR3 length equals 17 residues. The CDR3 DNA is TGTGCCAGCACCACGGACTGGGGGGGTCTGACTGGGGGAGAGCAGTTCTTC. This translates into CASTTDWGGLTGGEQFF.

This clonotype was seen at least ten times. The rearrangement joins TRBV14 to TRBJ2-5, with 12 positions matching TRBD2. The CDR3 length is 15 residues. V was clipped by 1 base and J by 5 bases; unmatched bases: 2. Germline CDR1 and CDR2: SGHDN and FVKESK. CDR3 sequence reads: CASSQGTSGIETQYF. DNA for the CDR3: TGTGCCAGCAGCCAAGGGACTAGCGGGATCGAGACCCAGTACTTC. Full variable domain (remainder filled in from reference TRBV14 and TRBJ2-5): EAGVTQFPSHSVIEKGQTVTLRCDPISGHDNLYWYRRVMGKEIKFLLHFVKESKQDESGMPNNRFLAERTGGTYSTLKVQPAELEDSGVYFCASSQGTSGIETQYFGPGTRLLVL.

The CDR3 DNA is TGCAGCGCCGTGGGGAACACTGAAGCTTTCTTT. This gives the protein CSAVGNTEAFF. V usage is TRBV29-1 and J usage is TRBJ1-1; D uncertain. V lost 7 bases and J lost 1, with 7 bases in between. The length of the CDR3 is 11 residues. Germline CDR1 is SQVTM and CDR2 is ANQGSEA.

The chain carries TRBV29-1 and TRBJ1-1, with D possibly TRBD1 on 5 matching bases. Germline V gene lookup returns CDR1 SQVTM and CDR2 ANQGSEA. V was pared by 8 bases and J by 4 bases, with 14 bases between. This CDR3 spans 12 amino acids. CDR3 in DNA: TGCAGCATTGTGAAGGGGAGCACTGAAGCTTTCTTT. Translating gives CSIVKGSTEAFF.

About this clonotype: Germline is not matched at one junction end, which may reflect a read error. The CDR3 spells CVSSPLRISADTQYF. The CDR3, as DNA: TGTGTCAGCAGTCCACTCAGGATTTCGGCAGATACGCAGTATTTT. The J gene is TRBJ2-3, the V gene TRBV6-1; D remains ambiguous. Germline V gene sequence: CDR1 MNHNS, CDR2 SASEGT. The CDR3 runs 15 residues.

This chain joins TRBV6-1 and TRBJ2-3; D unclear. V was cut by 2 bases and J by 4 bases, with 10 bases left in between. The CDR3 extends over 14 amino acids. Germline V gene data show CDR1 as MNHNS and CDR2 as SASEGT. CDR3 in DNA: TGTGCCAGCAGTGAAACCTCCTGGGCAGATACGCAGTATTTT. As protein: CASSETSWADTQYF.

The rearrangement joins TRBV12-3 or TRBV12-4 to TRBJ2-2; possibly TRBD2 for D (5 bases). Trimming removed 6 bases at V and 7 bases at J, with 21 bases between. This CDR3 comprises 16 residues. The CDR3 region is CASSPTRDGVVGELFF. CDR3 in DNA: TGTGCCAGCAGCCCAACACGGGATGGTGTCGTCGGGGAGCTGTTTTTT.

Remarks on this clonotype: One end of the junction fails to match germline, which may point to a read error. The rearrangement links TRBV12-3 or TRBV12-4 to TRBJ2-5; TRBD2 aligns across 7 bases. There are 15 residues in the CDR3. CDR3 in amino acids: CASSLSGRALETQHF. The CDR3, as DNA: TGTGCCAGCAGTTTGTCGGGGAGGGCCTTAGAGACCCAGCACTTC.

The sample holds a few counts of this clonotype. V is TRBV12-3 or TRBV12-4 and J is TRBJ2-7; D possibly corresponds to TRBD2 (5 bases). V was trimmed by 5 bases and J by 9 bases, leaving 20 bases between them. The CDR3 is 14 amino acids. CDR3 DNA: TGTGCCAGCAGTCCGCCCTGGGCTGGGAGCGGGCAGTACTTC. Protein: CASSPPWAGSGQYF.